The clone carrying this T cell receptor (beta chain) was found many times. This entry belongs to a study of Graves' ophthalmopathy and Graves' hyperthyroidism. J lost 2 bases, V lost 5 bases, and 7 bases had no gene match. Germline CDR1 reads SGHVS; CDR2 reads FNYEAQ. This CDR3 contains 15 residues. The TCR beta CDR3 regions underwent amplification from RNA transcripts. An opening RT-PCR round employed HTBI primers and preceded a second-round multiplex PCR. Using its own MiXCR run on the multiplex PCR reads, TCRdb lists one record per CDR3 protein. The sample comprises a few hundred thousand distinct CDR3 sequences, roughly 14% of which are singletons, and approximately 7% rests with the top ten.

J is TRBJ2-7 and V is TRBV7-6; 9 nucleotides match TRBD1. Input material: peripheral blood. This TCR came from a woman younger than 35 with stable Graves' hyperthyroidism. DNA for the CDR3: TGTGCCAGCAGCCCAGGACAGGGGAAAACCTACGAGCAGTACTTC. Its translation is CASSPGQGKTYEQYF.